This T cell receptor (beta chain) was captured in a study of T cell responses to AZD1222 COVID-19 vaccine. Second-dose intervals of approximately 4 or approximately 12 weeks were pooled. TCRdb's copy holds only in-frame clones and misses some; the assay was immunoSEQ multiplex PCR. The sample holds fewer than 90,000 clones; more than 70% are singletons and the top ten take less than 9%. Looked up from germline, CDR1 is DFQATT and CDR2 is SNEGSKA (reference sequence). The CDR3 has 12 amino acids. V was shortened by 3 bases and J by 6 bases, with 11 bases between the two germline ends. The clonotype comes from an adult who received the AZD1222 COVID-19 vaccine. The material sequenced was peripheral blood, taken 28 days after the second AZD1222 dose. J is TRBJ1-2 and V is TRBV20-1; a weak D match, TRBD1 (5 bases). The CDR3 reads CSASTIRDGYTF. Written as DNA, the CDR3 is TGCAGTGCTAGTACGATCAGGGATGGCTACACCTTC.